This T cell receptor beta chain was sequenced for a study of regulatory T cells in long-lasting Graves disease. General study findings and limits: Whereas 966 public clonotypes were shared by new patients, persistent patients shared more, at some 2,500.

With iRepertoire HTBI primers and Arm-PCR of CDR3 regions, TCR beta libraries were built. TCRdb itself ran the multiplex PCR reads through MiXCR, one entry per CDR3 protein. The table includes some 560,000 distinct CDR3 sequences, about 16% detected once. Sample time point: newly diagnosed GD, antithyroid drugs for less than 3 months. RNA from PBMCs was the source of the TCR library. Unmatched junction bases numbered 9, after V lost 5 bases and J lost 5 bases. This CDR3 comprises 15 residues. Per the germline V gene, CDR1 is LNHDA and CDR2 is SQIVND (reference sequence). This clonotype has a handful of counts. What it recognizes is unknown. This sample also belongs to another study, concerning T cells in Graves' hyperthyroidism and ophthalmopathy. That source reports: On the basis of clinical symptoms, serum thyroxine and TRAb, thyroid ultrasound and orbital computed tomography, diagnoses were made. Initially, a first-round RT-PCR of the TCR CDR3 employed the HTBI primer set.

This specimen consisted of peripheral blood mononuclear cells (PBMCs), obtained at new diagnosis, from a patient treated with antithyroid drugs. The receptor's source is a woman aged 35-60 years with Graves disease. The chain employs TRBV19 and TRBJ2-1; 7 bases are shared with TRBD1. The CDR3 region has the DNA TGTGCCAGTAGTCCTTGGGCAGGGGGAAACAATGAGCAGTTCTTC. It encodes CASSPWAGGNNEQFF.